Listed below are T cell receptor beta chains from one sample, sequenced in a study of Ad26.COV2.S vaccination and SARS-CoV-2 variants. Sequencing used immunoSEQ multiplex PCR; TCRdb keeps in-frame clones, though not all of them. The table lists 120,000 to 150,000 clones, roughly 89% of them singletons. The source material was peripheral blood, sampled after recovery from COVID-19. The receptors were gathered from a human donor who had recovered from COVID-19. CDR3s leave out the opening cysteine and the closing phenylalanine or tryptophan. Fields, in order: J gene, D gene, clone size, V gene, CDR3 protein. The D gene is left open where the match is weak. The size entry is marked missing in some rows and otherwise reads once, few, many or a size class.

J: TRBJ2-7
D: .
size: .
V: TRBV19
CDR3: ASSISSTYEQY

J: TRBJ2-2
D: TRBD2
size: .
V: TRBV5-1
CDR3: ASSPGLAGGRRSGELF

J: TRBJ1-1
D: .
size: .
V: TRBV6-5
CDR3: ASRLTGRGTEAF

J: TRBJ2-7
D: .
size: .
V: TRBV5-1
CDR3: ASSFGTASYEQY

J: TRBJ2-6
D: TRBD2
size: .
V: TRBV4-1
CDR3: ASARGGLGGANVLT

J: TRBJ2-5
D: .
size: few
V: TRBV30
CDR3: ACYQEVTQY

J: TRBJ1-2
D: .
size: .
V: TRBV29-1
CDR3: SVGEYYGYT

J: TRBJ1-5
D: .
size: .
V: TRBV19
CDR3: ASNRAAAGSNQPQH

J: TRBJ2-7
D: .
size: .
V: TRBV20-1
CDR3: SASTGYEQY

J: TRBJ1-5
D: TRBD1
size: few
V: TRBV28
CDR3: ASSLVTGRGQPQH

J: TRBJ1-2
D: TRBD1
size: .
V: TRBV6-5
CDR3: ASKPTGRSGYT

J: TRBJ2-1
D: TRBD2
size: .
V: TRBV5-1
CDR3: ASSFGAGAPYNEQF

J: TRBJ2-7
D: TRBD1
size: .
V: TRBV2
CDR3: ASYRGQGHYEQY

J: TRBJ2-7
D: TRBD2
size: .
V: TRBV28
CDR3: ASARIQRGEYEQY

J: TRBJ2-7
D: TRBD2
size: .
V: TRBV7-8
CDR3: ASSQSSGQLYEQY

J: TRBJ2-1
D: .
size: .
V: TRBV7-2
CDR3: ASSLKGGSSSSYNEQF

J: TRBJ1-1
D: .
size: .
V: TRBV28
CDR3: ASSLTGIGEAF

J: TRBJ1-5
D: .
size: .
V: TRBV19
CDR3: ASSTTRGRKSNQPQH

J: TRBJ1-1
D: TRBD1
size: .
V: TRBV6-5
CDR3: ASSYGSGRGTEAF

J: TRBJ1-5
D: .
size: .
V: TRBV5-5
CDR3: ASSPGSAGNQPQH

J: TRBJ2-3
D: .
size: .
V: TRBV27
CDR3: ASGGAGTQY

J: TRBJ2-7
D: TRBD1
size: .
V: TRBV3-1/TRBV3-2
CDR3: ASSESTGAYEQY

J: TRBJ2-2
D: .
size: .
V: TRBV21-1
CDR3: ASSPRIGRITGELF

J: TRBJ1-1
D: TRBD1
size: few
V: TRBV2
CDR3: ASRVTGQSNTEAF

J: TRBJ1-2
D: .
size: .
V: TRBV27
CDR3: ASSLGVGYGYT

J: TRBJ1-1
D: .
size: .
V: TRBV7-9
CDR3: ASRAGINTEAF

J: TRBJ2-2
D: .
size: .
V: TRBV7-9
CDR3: ASSLGVGELF

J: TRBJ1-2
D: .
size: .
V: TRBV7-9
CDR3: ASRSLRVGEDGYT

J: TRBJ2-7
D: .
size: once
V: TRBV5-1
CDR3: ASKGRSGAYEQY

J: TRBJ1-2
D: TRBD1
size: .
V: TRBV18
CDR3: ASSPVTGDGYT

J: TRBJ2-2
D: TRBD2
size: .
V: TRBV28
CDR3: ASSKGLAGNTGELF

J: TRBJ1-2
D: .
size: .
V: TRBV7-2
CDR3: ASSPRPQSGYT

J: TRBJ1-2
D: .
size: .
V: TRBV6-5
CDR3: ATKATPEDGYT

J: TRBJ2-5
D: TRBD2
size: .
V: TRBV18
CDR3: ASSLRLAGDQETQY

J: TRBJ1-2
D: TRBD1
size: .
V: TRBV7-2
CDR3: ASSSRDSLIGYT

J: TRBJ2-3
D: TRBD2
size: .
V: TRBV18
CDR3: ASSPSSGGADTQY

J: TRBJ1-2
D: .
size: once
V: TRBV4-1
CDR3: ASSQDPRANYGYT

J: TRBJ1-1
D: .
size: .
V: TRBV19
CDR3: ASYAKPNTEAF

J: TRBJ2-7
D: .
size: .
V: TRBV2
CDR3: ASSVSWQGSYEQY

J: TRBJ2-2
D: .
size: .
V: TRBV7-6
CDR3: ASSLGLVSGELF

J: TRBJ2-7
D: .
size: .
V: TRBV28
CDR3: ASSLPYTGIEQY

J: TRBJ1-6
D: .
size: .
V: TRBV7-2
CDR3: ASSFSTGGNSPLH

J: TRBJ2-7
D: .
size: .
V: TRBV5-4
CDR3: ASSPQGPGEQY

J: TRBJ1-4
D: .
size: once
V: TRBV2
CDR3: ASSGWAMGGKGANEKLF

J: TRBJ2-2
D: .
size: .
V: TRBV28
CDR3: ATILGLNTGELF